Following are 25 T cell receptor beta chains from one sample sequenced in a study of blood T cell repertoires in COVID-19. Generated by immunoSEQ multiplex PCR, the TCRdb table keeps only in-frame clones and is missing some. The sample contains hundreds of thousands of clones, about nine tenths of which appear only once. The sequencing sample was made of peripheral blood. The receptors originated from a man aged 35 to 55 with acute or convalescent COVID-19.

The rearrangement links TRBV24-1 to TRBJ1-5, with 8 bases aligning to TRBD1. The CDR3 contains 15 residues. With 4 bases clipped from V and 5 bases from J, the junction kept 6 bases outside the gene matches. CDR1 and CDR2 from the germline V gene are KGHDR and SFDVKD. The CDR3 spells CATSETRGPDQPQHF. The CDR3 coding sequence is TGTGCCACCAGTGAAACCAGGGGGCCGGATCAGCCCCAGCATTTT.

The V call is TRBV12-3 or TRBV12-4, the J call TRBJ1-6, with TRBD1 matching over 7 bases. The CDR3 has 13 amino acids. V shed 6 bases, J shed 9 bases, and the junction held 5 bases outside the gene matches. The CDR3 sequence is CASSRDSFSPLHF. CDR3 sequence (DNA): TGTGCCAGCAGCCGGGACAGTTTTTCACCCCTCCACTTT.

The V and J genes are TRBV7-9 and TRBJ2-7; 12 bases map to TRBD1. This CDR3 region has 15 residues. Losses at the gene ends were 3 bases for V and 2 bases for J; bases not matched to a gene: 2. CDR1 is SEHNR, CDR2 FQNEAQ, per germline (reference sequence). CDR3 in DNA: TGTGCCAGCAGCTTTGGGACAGGGGGCCCCTACGAGCAGTACTTC. Protein product: CASSFGTGGPYEQYF.

The CDR3, as DNA: TGTGCCATCTCGCCAGACAGGCGCTCTGGAAACACCATATATTTT. Translated, it gives CAISPDRRSGNTIYF. This sequence joins TRBV6-5 and TRBJ1-3, with D maybe TRBD1 (6 bases). The germline V gene encodes CDR1 MNHEY and CDR2 SVGAGI. Trimming shortened V by 10 bases and J by 0 bases, and 16 bases separated the two germline ends. The CDR3 loop spans 15 amino acids.

V gene TRBV6-4 combines with J gene TRBJ2-1; 9 bases are a match to TRBD2. The J segment lost 8 bases and the V segment lost 5 bases, leaving 10 bases of the junction unmatched. In germline, CDR1 is MRHNA, CDR2 SNTAGT. The CDR3 is 15 residues long. The DNA of the CDR3 is TGTGCCAGCAGTCCTTTAGCGGGAGCAGGGGATGAGCAGTTCTTC. Translating it yields CASSPLAGAGDEQFF.

The chain is built from TRBV19 and TRBJ1-1; a weak D match, TRBD1 (6 bases). Trimming cost V 4 bases and J 4 bases, with 10 bases left between them. This CDR3 comprises 13 residues. The V gene's germline CDR1 is LNHDA and CDR2 SQIVND (reference sequence). For the CDR3, the DNA is TGTGCCAGTAGTAAGGGGACACCCACTGAAGCTTTCTTT. Translation gives CASSKGTPTEAFF. Supplemented by reference TRBV19 and TRBJ1-1, the full variable domain reads DGGITQSPKYLFRKEGQNVTLSCEQNLNHDAMYWYRQDPGQGLRLIYYSQIVNDFQKGDIAEGYSVSREKKESFPLTVTSAQKNPTAFYLCASSKGTPTEAFFGQGTRLTVV.

Only a few counts were recorded for this clone. V and J are TRBV4-1 and TRBJ1-1; TRBD1 aligns across 7 bases. This CDR3 comprises 14 residues. J gave up 4 bases and V 1 base, and 3 bases lay outside the gene matches. Germline CDR1 is MGHRA and CDR2 is YSYEKL. As DNA, the CDR3 is TGCGCCAGCAGCCAAGCGACAGGGTCCACTGAAGCTTTCTTT. Its translation: CASSQATGSTEAFF.

The chain joins TRBV18 to TRBJ2-5, with 8 bases lining up with TRBD2. The CDR3 has 16 amino acids. Germline values: CDR1 KGHSH, CDR2 LQKENI. Germline trimming cut 4 bases from V and 2 bases from J; bases unmatched to any gene: 9. In DNA, the CDR3 is TGTGCCAGCTCACGATCCGGGACTAGGGTGCAAGAGACCCAGTACTTC. Its protein product is CASSRSGTRVQETQYF.

The chain combines TRBV29-1 with TRBJ1-1; the D gene is possibly TRBD1 (5 bases). The CDR3 is 16 amino acids. The V end lost 8 bases, the J end lost 7 bases, and 29 bases lay between the germline ends. Germline V gene data show CDR1 as SQVTM and CDR2 as ANQGSEA. Written as DNA, the CDR3 is TGCAGCCTCGTTACTTTTCGGGGGGTTGGAAACGGTGAAGCTTTCTTT. Translating it yields CSLVTFRGVGNGEAFF.

The J gene is TRBJ2-3, the V gene TRBV10-3; tentatively, D is TRBD1 (7 bases). Per the germline V gene, CDR1 is ENHRY and CDR2 is SYGVKD. The ends were cut back, 6 bases at V and 3 bases at J, with 16 bases in the middle. The CDR3 has 15 amino acids. CDR3: CAIRPTGTSTDTQYF. In nucleotides, the CDR3 is TGTGCCATCAGACCGACAGGGACTTCGACAGATACGCAGTATTTT.

The CDR3 sequence: CASRAGQGTYEQYF. The CDR3 DNA reads as TGTGCCAGCCGGGCCGGACAGGGAACCTACGAGCAGTACTTC. The rearrangement uses TRBV28 and TRBJ2-7; 8 bases match TRBD1. CDR1 and CDR2 (germline): MDHEN, SYDVKM. Losses at the gene ends were 8 bases for V and 2 bases for J; bases not matched to a gene: 8. The CDR3 sequence is 14 residues long. The complete variable domain, with remaining parts taken from reference TRBV28 and TRBJ2-7, reads DVKVTQSSRYLVKRTGEKVFLECVQDMDHENMFWYRQDPGLGLRLIYFSYDVKMKEKGDIPEGYSVSREKKERFSLILESASTNQTSMYLCASRAGQGTYEQYFGPGTRLTVT.

The chain combines TRBV2 with TRBJ2-1; 8 nucleotides match TRBD2. The CDR3 covers 15 residues. Germline V gene data show CDR1 as SNHLY and CDR2 as FYNNEI. The J segment lost 3 bases and the V segment lost 6 bases, leaving 7 bases of the junction unmatched. The chain's CDR3 is CASRLAGRFYNEQFF. The CDR3 DNA follows: TGTGCCAGCAGATTAGCGGGACGATTCTACAATGAGCAGTTCTTC.

The chain is built from TRBV12-3 or TRBV12-4 and TRBJ1-1; 7 nucleotides align to TRBD1. The J segment lost 3 bases and the V segment lost 6 bases, leaving 4 bases of the junction unmatched. CDR3 size: 13 residues. CDR3: CASSLTGDTEAFF. In DNA form, the CDR3 reads TGTGCCAGCAGCCTAACAGGGGACACTGAAGCTTTCTTT.

This sequence joins TRBV7-2 and TRBJ1-2, with no clear D. Trimming removed 1 base from V and 0 bases from J, with 12 bases in between. This CDR3 has 16 residues. Per the germline V gene, CDR1 is SGHTA and CDR2 is FQGNSA. CDR3 DNA: TGTGCCAGCAGCTTAGTCAGGAAAAGCCCTAACTATGGCTACACCTTC. It translates to CASSLVRKSPNYGYTF.

The chain uses TRBV19 and TRBJ1-2; 8 nucleotides agree with TRBD1. The CDR3 length is 13 residues. Unmatched junction bases numbered 6, after V lost 4 bases and J lost 8 bases. Germline CDR1 and CDR2: LNHDA and SQIVND (reference sequence). CDR3 amino acids: CASSTQGAGGYTF. The CDR3 DNA reads as TGTGCCAGTAGTACGCAGGGGGCTGGGGGCTACACCTTC.

This clone occurred a few times. The chain combines TRBV6-4 with TRBJ2-3, with TRBD2 identical over 14 bases. CDR3 length: 15 residues. V lost 2 bases and J lost 5; bases outside the gene matches: 0. CDR1 and CDR2 (germline): MRHNA, SNTAGT. CDR3 sequence: CASSDGTSGRDTQYF. CDR3 in DNA: TGTGCCAGCAGTGACGGGACTAGCGGGAGAGATACGCAGTATTTT.

V gene TRBV29-1 combines with J gene TRBJ1-1; D not certain. Trimming pared 2 bases from V and 5 bases from J, leaving 15 bases between. Germline CDR1 SQVTM, CDR2 ANQGSEA. The CDR3 spans 14 residues. The DNA for the CDR3 is TGCAGCGTTGAACCGCGGGAGCCAGGTACTGAAGCTTTCTTT. Protein product: CSVEPREPGTEAFF.

This clone has only a few counts. This chain joins TRBV7-3 and TRBJ2-3, with TRBD2 matching 12 bases. The V gene's germline CDR1 is SGHTA and CDR2 FQGTGA. Trimming took 4 bases from V and 2 from J; bases not matched to a gene: 4. CDR3 length equals 16 residues. The CDR3 protein is CASSSGLAGITDTQYF. The CDR3 nucleotides are TGTGCCAGCAGCTCCGGACTAGCGGGGATCACAGATACGCAGTATTTT. Looking up the rest from reference TRBV7-3 and TRBJ2-3 gives the full variable domain: GAGVSQTPSNKVTEKGKYVELRCDPISGHTALYWYRQSLGQGPEFLIYFQGTGAADDSGLPNDRFFAVRPEGSVSTLKIQRTERGDSAVYLCASSSGLAGITDTQYFGPGTRLTVL.

The chain uses TRBV6-5 and TRBJ2-3; a weak D match, TRBD1 (6 bases). The CDR3 runs 14 residues. Germline V lookup: CDR1 MNHEY, CDR2 SVGAGI. Trimming shortened V by 7 bases and J by 4 bases, and 15 bases separated the two germline ends. The CDR3 protein is CASTKQGYADTQYF. As DNA, the CDR3 is TGTGCCAGCACGAAACAGGGATACGCAGATACGCAGTATTTT.

J is TRBJ2-1 and V is TRBV2; D is unresolved. The CDR3 is made up of 14 amino acids. Germline loops: CDR1 SNHLY, CDR2 FYNNEI. The ends were cut back, 7 bases at V and 0 bases at J, with 10 bases in the middle. CDR3 in DNA: TGTGCCAGCAAAGGCTGGAGCTCCTACAATGAGCAGTTCTTC. Its protein is CASKGWSSYNEQFF. Full variable domain (outside the CDR3, taken from reference TRBV2 and TRBJ2-1): EPEVTQTPSHQVTQMGQEVILRCVPISNHLYFYWYRQILGQKVEFLVSFYNNEISEKSEIFDDQFSVERPDGSNFTLKIRSTKLEDSAMYFCASKGWSSYNEQFFGPGTRLTVL.

The chain has TRBV13 and TRBJ2-5, with 13 bases identical to TRBD2. CDR1 and CDR2 (germline): PRHDT, FYEKMQ (reference sequence). V was clipped by 3 bases and J by 1 base; unmatched bases: 5. CDR3 length: 17 residues. Here the CDR3 reads CASSFTSGGVLQETQYF. The CDR3 DNA follows: TGTGCCAGCAGCTTTACTAGCGGGGGGGTCCTCCAAGAGACCCAGTACTTC.

The chain has TRBV5-1 and TRBJ2-1; TRBD1 is a possible D gene (6 bases). The germline CDR1 and CDR2 sequences are SGHRS and YFSETQ. The CDR3 runs 14 residues. The CDR3 DNA reads as TGCGAGGGTGGGGTTGACAGGACGAACAATGAGCAGTTCTTC. Encoded protein: CEGGVDRTNNEQFF. Full variable domain (outside the CDR3, taken from reference TRBV5-1 and TRBJ2-1): KAGVTQTPRYLIKTRGQQVTLSCSPISGHRSVSWYQQTPGQGLQFLFEYFSETQRNKGNFPGRFSGRQFSNSRSEMNVSTLELGDSALYLCEGGVDRTNNEQFFGPGTRLTVL.

This clone is a singleton in its sample. The chain is built from TRBV30 and TRBJ2-5; D is possibly TRBD2 (7 bases). V dropped 5 bases and J dropped 5 bases, with 18 bases sitting between them. The germline CDR1 and CDR2 sequences are GTSNPN and SVGIG (reference sequence). The CDR3 contains 14 residues. CDR3 loop: CAWAGEGVWETQYF. In nucleotides, the CDR3 is TGTGCCTGGGCCGGGGAGGGGGTATGGGAGACCCAGTACTTC.

V gene TRBV30 combines with J gene TRBJ2-7; D is possibly TRBD2 (6 bases). Germline CDR1 is GTSNPN and CDR2 is SVGIG (reference sequence). V was trimmed by 3 bases and J by 1 base, leaving 13 bases between them. The CDR3 is made up of 14 amino acids. CDR3 nucleotides: TGTGCCTGGAGGGAAGCGGGTTTTTCCTACGAGCAGTACTTC. Translation gives CAWREAGFSYEQYF. Looking up the rest from reference TRBV30 and TRBJ2-7 gives the full variable domain: SQTIHQWPATLVQPVGSPLSLECTVEGTSNPNLYWYRQAAGRGLQLLFYSVGIGQISSEVPQNLSASRPQDRQFILSSKKLLLSDSGFYLCAWREAGFSYEQYFGPGTRLTVT.

A single count supports this clone. The gene calls are TRBV7-6 and TRBJ1-5; the D gene is possibly TRBD1 (5 bases). Germline V gene sequence: CDR1 SGHVS, CDR2 FNYEAQ. V dropped 5 bases and J dropped 2 bases, with 13 bases sitting between them. The CDR3 is made up of 15 amino acids. CDR3 in amino acids: CASSPRGAGNQPQHF. CDR3 DNA sequence: TGTGCCAGCAGCCCCCGTGGGGCGGGCAATCAGCCCCAGCATTTT.